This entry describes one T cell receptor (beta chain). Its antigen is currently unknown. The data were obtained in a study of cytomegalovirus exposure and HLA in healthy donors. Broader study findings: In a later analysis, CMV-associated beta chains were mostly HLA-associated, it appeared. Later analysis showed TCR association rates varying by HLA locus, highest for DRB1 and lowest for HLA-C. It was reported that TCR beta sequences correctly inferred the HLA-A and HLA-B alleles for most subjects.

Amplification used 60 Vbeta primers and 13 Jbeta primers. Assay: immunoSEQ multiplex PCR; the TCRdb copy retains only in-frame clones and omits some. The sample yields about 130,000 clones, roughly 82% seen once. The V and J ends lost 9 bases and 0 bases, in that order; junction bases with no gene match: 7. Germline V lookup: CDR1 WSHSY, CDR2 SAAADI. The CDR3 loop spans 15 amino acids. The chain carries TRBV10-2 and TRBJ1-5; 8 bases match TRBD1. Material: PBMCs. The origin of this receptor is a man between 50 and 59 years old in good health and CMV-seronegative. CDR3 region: CASGDRTGSNQPQHF. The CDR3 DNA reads TGCGCCAGTGGGGACAGGACGGGTAGCAATCAGCCCCAGCATTTT.